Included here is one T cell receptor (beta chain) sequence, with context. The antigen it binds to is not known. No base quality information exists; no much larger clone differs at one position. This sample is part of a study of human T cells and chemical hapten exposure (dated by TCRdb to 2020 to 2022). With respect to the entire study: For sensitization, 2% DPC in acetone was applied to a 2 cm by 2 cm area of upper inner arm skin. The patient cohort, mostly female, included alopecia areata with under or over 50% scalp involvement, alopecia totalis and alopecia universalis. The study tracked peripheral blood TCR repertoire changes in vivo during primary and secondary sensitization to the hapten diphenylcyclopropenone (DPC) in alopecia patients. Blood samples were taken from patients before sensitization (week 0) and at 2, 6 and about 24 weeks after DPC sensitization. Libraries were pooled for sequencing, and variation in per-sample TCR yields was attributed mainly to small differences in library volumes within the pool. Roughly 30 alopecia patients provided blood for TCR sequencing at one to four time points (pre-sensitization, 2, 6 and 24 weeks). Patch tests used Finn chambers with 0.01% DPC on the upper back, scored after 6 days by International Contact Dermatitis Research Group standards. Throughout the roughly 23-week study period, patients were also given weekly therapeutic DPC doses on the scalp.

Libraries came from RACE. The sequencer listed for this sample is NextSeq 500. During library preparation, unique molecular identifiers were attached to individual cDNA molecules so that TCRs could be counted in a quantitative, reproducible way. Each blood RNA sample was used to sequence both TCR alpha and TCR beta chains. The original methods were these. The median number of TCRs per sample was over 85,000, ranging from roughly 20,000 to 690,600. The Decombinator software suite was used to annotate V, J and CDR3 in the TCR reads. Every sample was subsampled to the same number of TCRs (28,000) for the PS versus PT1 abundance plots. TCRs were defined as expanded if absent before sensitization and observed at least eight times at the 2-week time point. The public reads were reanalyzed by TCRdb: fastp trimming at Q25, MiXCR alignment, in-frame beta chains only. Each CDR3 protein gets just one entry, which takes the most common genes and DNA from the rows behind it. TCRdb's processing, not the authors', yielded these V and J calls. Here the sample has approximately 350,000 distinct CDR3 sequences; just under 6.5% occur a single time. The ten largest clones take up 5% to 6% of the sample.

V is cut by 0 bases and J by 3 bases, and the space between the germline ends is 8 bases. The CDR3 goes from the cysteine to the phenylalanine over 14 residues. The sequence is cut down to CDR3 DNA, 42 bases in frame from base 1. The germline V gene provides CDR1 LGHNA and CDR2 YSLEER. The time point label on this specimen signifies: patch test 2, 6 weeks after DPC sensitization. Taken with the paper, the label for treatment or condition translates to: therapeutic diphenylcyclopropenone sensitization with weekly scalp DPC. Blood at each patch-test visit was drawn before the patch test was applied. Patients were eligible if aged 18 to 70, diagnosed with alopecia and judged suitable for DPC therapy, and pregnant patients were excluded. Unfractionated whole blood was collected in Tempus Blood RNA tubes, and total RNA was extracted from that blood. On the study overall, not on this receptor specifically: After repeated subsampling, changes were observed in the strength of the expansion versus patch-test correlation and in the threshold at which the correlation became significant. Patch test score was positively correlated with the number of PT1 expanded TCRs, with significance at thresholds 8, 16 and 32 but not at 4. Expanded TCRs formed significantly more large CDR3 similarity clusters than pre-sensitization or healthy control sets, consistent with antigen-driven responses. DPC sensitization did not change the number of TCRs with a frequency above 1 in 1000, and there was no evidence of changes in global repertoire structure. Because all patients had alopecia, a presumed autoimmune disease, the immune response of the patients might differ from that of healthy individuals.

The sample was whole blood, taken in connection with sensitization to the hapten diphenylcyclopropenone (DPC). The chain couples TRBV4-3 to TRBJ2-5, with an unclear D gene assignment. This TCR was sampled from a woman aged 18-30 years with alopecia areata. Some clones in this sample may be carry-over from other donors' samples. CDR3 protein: CASSQDIAKETQYF. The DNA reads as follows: TGCGCCAGCAGCCAAGATATCGCGAAAGAGACCCAGTACTTC.